This is a list of T cell receptor beta chains from one sample in a study of cytotoxic CD8 clonotypes in ibrutinib-treated CLL. Some clones are missing from TCRdb's copy, which holds only in-frame ones; the method was immunoSEQ multiplex PCR. The sample has 60,000 to 75,000 clones; approximately 90% are singletons. Sequenced here: PBMCs, sampled after 12 months of ibrutinib treatment. All receptors come from a human donor with chronic lymphocytic leukemia. Each CDR3 is given with its conserved first and last residue. The D gene is left open where the match is weak. Clone size is shown for a subset of rows, as once, few, many or a class of expanded clone.

j_call: TRBJ2-1; d_call: TRBD2; v_call: TRBV27; clone_size: NA; cdr3_nt: TGTGCCACCAGGCGGCCTAGCGGTAGCAATGAGCAGTTCTTC; cdr3_aa: CATRRPSGSNEQFF
j_call: TRBJ2-7; d_call: NA; v_call: TRBV19; clone_size: NA; cdr3_nt: TGTGCCAGTAGTATTGGTCTCTGGGATTACGAGCAGTACTTC; cdr3_aa: CASSIGLWDYEQYF
j_call: TRBJ2-1; d_call: TRBD2; v_call: TRBV19; clone_size: NA; cdr3_nt: TGTGCCAGTAGTATAACTCTTAGGGTCCTAGCGGGAGGGCTTTATGAGCAGTTCTTC; cdr3_aa: CASSITLRVLAGGLYEQFF
j_call: TRBJ1-1; d_call: NA; v_call: TRBV5-4; clone_size: NA; cdr3_nt: TGTGCCAGCAGCTTAACGGGGAACACTGAAGCTTTCTTT; cdr3_aa: CASSLTGNTEAFF
j_call: TRBJ1-2; d_call: NA; v_call: TRBV4-3; clone_size: NA; cdr3_nt: TGCGCCAGCAGCCAAGTTAATTTAAATAGCTATGGCTACACCTTC; cdr3_aa: CASSQVNLNSYGYTF
j_call: TRBJ2-3; d_call: NA; v_call: TRBV7-6; clone_size: once; cdr3_nt: TGTGCCAGCAGCTTAGCTAGGCCGTGGCAAGGTAGCACAGATACGCAGTATTTT; cdr3_aa: CASSLARPWQGSTDTQYF
j_call: TRBJ2-5; d_call: TRBD1; v_call: TRBV5-1; clone_size: once; cdr3_nt: TGCGCCAGCAGCTGGGACAGGGGTGTAGTGGAGACCCAGTACTTC; cdr3_aa: CASSWDRGVVETQYF
j_call: TRBJ1-2; d_call: NA; v_call: TRBV4-1; clone_size: NA; cdr3_nt: TGCGCCAGCAGCCAAGACCCAGACAACTATGGCTACACCTTC; cdr3_aa: CASSQDPDNYGYTF
j_call: TRBJ1-2; d_call: NA; v_call: TRBV30; clone_size: NA; cdr3_nt: TGTGCCTGGAGTCTCCGGGACACGTACTTGGCCTATGGCTACACCTTC; cdr3_aa: CAWSLRDTYLAYGYTF
j_call: TRBJ2-1; d_call: TRBD2; v_call: TRBV29-1; clone_size: NA; cdr3_nt: TGCAGCGTTACCCCCACTAGCGGGTCCTACAATGAGCAGTTCTTC; cdr3_aa: CSVTPTSGSYNEQFF
j_call: TRBJ2-2; d_call: NA; v_call: TRBV29-1; clone_size: NA; cdr3_nt: TGCAGCGTTGCGACAGGGTGGGACTACGGGGAGCTGTTTTTT; cdr3_aa: CSVATGWDYGELFF